The 4 T cell receptor beta chains given below trace back to one sample, sequenced in a study of glioma-infiltrating T cells. Amplification of TCR alpha and beta CDR3 regions from RNA used iRepertoire nested multiplex PCR. In TCRdb, the multiplex PCR reads were re-called with MiXCR into one record per CDR3 protein. The table includes 3,900 or so distinct CDR3 sequences, around 30% detected once. The specimen sequenced was glioma tissue, nonneoplastic brain tissue, or PBMCs (not recorded which). These receptor sequences come from a human donor with low-grade glioma or glioblastoma, undergoing nonglioma brain surgery, or in good health (not recorded which).

V usage is TRBV29-1 and J usage is TRBJ2-3; 7 bases map to TRBD2. The J segment lost 2 bases and the V segment lost 4 bases, leaving 12 bases of the junction unmatched. Germline V CDR1 and CDR2: SQVTM, ANQGSEA. The CDR3 consists of 16 residues. The chain's CDR3 is CSVGFMGGGATDTQYF. CDR3 sequence (DNA): TGCAGCGTTGGATTCATGGGGGGGGGTGCCACAGATACGCAGTATTTT.

This clonotype has a handful of counts. The gene calls are TRBV7-3 and TRBJ2-5; 10 bases agree with TRBD2. Germline V gives CDR1 SGHTA, CDR2 FQGTGA. The CDR3 extends over 19 amino acids. The trim removed 5 bases at V and 7 bases at J, leaving 22 bases unmatched. The CDR3 protein is CASSPTPPGSGGVGGTQYF. DNA of the CDR3: TGTGCCAGCAGCCCCACCCCCCCTGGAAGCGGGGGGGTAGGGGGGACCCAGTACTTC.

This clonotype has a single count. The chain couples TRBV7-3 to TRBJ1-1, with D unclear. CDR3 length: 14 amino acids. The ends were cut back, 4 bases at V and 12 bases at J, with 21 bases in the middle. Germline lookup yields CDR1 SGHTA and CDR2 FQGTGA. CDR3 bases: TGTGCCAGCAGCTCAGGACGGGAAACAACTAAAACTTTCTTT. Translating it yields CASSSGRETTKTFF. The whole variable domain, filled in from reference TRBV7-3 and TRBJ1-1, reads GAGVSQTPSNKVTEKGKYVELRCDPISGHTALYWYRQSLGQGPEFLIYFQGTGAADDSGLPNDRFFAVRPEGSVSTLKIQRTERGDSAVYLCASSSGRETTKTFFGQGTRLTVV.

This chain uses TRBV7-9 with TRBJ2-7; 9 nucleotides agree with TRBD1. CDR3 length: 15 residues. With V trimmed by 4 bases and J by 3 bases, 7 bases remained unmatched. Germline V gene data show CDR1 as SEHNR and CDR2 as FQNEAQ (reference sequence). CDR3 sequence: CASSSWDREGYEQYF. The CDR3 DNA is TGTGCCAGCAGCTCTTGGGACAGGGAAGGCTACGAGCAGTACTTC.